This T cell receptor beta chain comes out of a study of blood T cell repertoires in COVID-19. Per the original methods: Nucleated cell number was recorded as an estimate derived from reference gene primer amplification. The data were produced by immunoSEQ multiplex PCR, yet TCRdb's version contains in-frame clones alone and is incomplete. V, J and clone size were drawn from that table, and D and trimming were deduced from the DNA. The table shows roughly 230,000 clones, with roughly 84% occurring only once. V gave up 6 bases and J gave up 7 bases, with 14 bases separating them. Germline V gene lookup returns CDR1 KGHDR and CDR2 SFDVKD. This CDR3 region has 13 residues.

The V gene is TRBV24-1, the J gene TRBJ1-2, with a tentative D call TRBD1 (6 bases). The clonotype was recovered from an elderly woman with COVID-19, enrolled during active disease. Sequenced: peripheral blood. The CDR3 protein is CATSPDRMGGYTF. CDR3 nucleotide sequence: TGTGCCACCAGTCCAGACAGGATGGGTGGCTACACCTTC.